This T cell receptor (beta chain) was retrieved from a study of T-cell reconstitution after alpha-beta-depleted transplantation in children. TCRbeta library preparation incorporated unique molecular identifiers. TCRdb itself ran the PCR reads through MiXCR, one entry per CDR3 protein. The repertoire holds roughly 100,000 distinct CDR3 sequences, 7% to 10% seen once, with roughly 6.9% in the top ten. From germline, CDR1 is DFQATT and CDR2 SNEGSKA (reference sequence). J was trimmed by 2 bases and V by 0 bases; bases with no gene match: 4. The CDR3 totals 14 residues. The origin of this receptor is a human donor who donated a stem cell graft to a child with congenital amegakaryocytic thrombocytopenia. This specimen consisted of PBMCs from the stem cell graft donor, obtained from the stem cell graft. The rearrangement joins TRBV20-1 to TRBJ2-7; 7 positions match TRBD1. The CDR3 DNA is TGCAGTGCTAGAGACAGGGGGACCACCTACGAGCAGTACTTC. Its translation: CSARDRGTTYEQYF.